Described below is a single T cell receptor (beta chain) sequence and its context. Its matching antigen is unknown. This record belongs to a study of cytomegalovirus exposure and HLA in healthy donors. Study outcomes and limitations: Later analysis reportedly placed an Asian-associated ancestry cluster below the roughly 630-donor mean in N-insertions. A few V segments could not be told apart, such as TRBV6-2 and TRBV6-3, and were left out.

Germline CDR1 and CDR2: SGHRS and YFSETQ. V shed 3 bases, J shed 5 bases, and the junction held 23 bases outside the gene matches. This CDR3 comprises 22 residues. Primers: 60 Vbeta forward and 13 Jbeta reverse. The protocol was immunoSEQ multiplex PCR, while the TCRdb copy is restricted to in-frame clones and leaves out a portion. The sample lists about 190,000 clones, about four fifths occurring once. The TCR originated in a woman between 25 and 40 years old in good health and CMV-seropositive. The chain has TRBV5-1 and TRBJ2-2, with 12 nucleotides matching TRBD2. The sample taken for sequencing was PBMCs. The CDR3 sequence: CASSWATGRGLAGHRETGELFF. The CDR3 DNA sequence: TGCGCCAGCAGCTGGGCGACAGGGAGAGGACTAGCGGGACATCGTGAGACCGGGGAGCTGTTTTTT.